Below, 3 T cell receptor beta chains from the same sample are listed, as sequenced in a study of shared clonotypes between healthy human individuals. The table came from immunoSEQ multiplex PCR; TCRdb's copy has only in-frame clones and leaves some out. The profile covers approximately 1.5 million clones, with about 98% appearing a single time and about 0.4% taken by the ten largest. Specimen: naive CD4+ T cells sorted from blood. Documented subset: CD45RA+ positively selected. The receptors were sampled from a man aged 25 to 40 in good health.

The J gene is TRBJ2-7, the V gene TRBV19; 11 bases are a match to TRBD1. CDR1 is LNHDA, CDR2 SQIVND, per germline (reference sequence). CDR3 length: 14 amino acids. J was trimmed by 6 bases and V by 7 bases; bases with no gene match: 8. CDR3: CASNPRTGGGEQYF. CDR3 coding DNA: TGTGCCAGTAACCCCCGGACAGGGGGCGGCGAGCAGTACTTC.

This clone was seen once. The V and J genes are TRBV28 and TRBJ2-7, with 10 bases that match TRBD2. Germline V gene data show CDR1 as MDHEN and CDR2 as SYDVKM. The CDR3 has 19 amino acids. J gave up 2 bases and V 2 bases, and 15 bases lay outside the gene matches. CDR3 in DNA: TGTGCCAGCAGTTTACCAAATCCAGACGCGGGACTAGCGACCTACGAGCAGTACTTC. It specifies CASSLPNPDAGLATYEQYF.

As concerns this clone: Sequence at one end of the junction differs from germline and may be a read error. V gene TRBV6-4 combines with J gene TRBJ2-1; TRBD2 might be the D (6 bases). The CDR3 length is 11 residues. Germline values: CDR1 MRHNA, CDR2 SNTAGT. This CDR3 is CASGELAQQFF. The CDR3 bases are TGTGCCAGCGGTGAACTAGCTCAGCAGTTCTTC.